The entry below describes one T cell receptor (beta chain). This entry is derived from a study of T cell changes during pregnancy in multiple sclerosis. Germline V gives CDR1 SGHNT, CDR2 YYREEE (reference sequence). V lost 4 bases to trimming and J lost 6 bases, with 13 bases between them. This CDR3 comprises 13 residues. The data were produced by immunoSEQ multiplex PCR, yet TCRdb's version contains in-frame clones alone and is incomplete. The table lists around 96,000 clones, 94% of them singletons, with roughly 2.4% in the top ten. Source: peripheral blood, taken in the third trimester of pregnancy. This receptor was obtained from a female donor with multiple sclerosis, enrolled in a pregnancy study. J is TRBJ1-2 and V is TRBV5-4, with D perhaps TRBD1 (6 bases). CDR3 DNA sequence: TGTGCCAGCAGCCGCCAGGGGATCGATGGCTACACCTTC. Translated, it gives CASSRQGIDGYTF.